Here is one T cell receptor beta chain with its context. A read error may explain this, as a much larger clone is one base away. The CDR3 runs 12 residues. Per the germline V gene, CDR1 is LGHNA and CDR2 is YSLEER. The data originate from a study of molecular identifiers for immune sequencing clone quantification. MiXCR was run by TCRdb on the PCR reads, yielding one entry per CDR3 protein. Here the sample spans around 320,000 distinct CDR3 sequences, roughly 24% being singletons. Naive CD8 T cells were picked out by sorting for CD8+CD4-CCR7+CD45RA+. The sequence came from a human donor in good health. Some libraries in this study had Jurkat cell RNA spiked in. The chain couples TRBV4-3 to TRBJ2-1, with D possibly TRBD2 on 6 matching bases. Material for sequencing was naive CD8+ T cells from blood, with Jurkat cell RNA spiked in. The subset: FACS-sorted CD8+CD4-CCR7+CD45RA+ naive T cells. The CDR3 sequence is CTSSQGGAEQFF. CDR3 sequence (DNA): TGCACCAGCAGCCAAGGAGGGGCTGAGCAGTTCTTC.